These 27 T cell receptor beta chains came from one sample sequenced in a study of T cells in Graves' hyperthyroidism and ophthalmopathy. Researchers took RNA transcripts and amplified the TCR beta CDR3 regions from them. A set of HTBI primers served as the primers for a first-round RT-PCR of the TCR CDR3. TCRdb fed the multiplex PCR reads into MiXCR, producing one record per CDR3 protein. The sample records more than 500,000 distinct CDR3 sequences, roughly 16% being singletons. Material for sequencing was blood. Every receptor here comes from a woman in her 30s with Graves' ophthalmopathy.

In its sample, this clonotype was seen many times. The V call is TRBV18, the J call TRBJ2-5, with 10 bases lining up with TRBD2. The CDR3 runs 15 residues. V lost 5 bases to trimming and J lost 2 bases; unmatched junction nucleotides: 5. Germline-derived CDR1 and CDR2 are KGHSH and LQKENI. CDR3 residues: CASSRGLAEQETQYF. CDR3 sequence (DNA): TGTGCCAGCTCAAGAGGACTAGCGGAACAAGAGACCCAGTACTTC.

DNA of the CDR3: TGTGCCAGCAGGGGGACAGGCCAAGAGACCCAGTACTTC. Translated: CASRGTGQETQYF. The V gene is TRBV27, the J gene TRBJ2-5, with 8 bases identical to TRBD1. Germline trimming cut 6 bases from V and 1 base from J; bases unmatched to any gene: 1. This CDR3 region has 13 residues. Germline V gives CDR1 MNHEY, CDR2 SMNVEV (reference sequence).

This clonotype was counted ten times or more. The rearrangement uses TRBV7-2 and TRBJ2-7; possibly TRBD2 for D (7 bases). Trimming cost V 5 bases and J 0 bases, with 17 bases left between them. Per germline, CDR1 SGHTA and CDR2 FQGNSA. The CDR3 has 16 amino acids. The CDR3 nucleotides read TGTGCCAGCAGCCCTAGGGGGACTATCAGCTCCTACGAGCAGTACTTC. This gives the protein CASSPRGTISSYEQYF.

In the case of this clonotype: With a much larger clone just one base away, this may be a read error. The gene calls are TRBV2 and TRBJ2-1; D is possibly TRBD2 (6 bases). TRBJ2-7 matches the DNA end more closely, so the J call is doubtful. Germline V CDR1 and CDR2: SNHLY, FYNNEI. There are 12 residues in the CDR3. The CDR3 sequence: CASFHRGNEQYF. The CDR3 nucleotides read TGTGCCAGTTTTCATCGGGGGAATGAGCAGTACTTC.

This clonotype was seen a handful of times. The rearrangement uses TRBV10-1 and TRBJ1-5; D is unresolved. Germline V lookup: CDR1 WNHNN, CDR2 SYGVQD (reference sequence). The CDR3 loop spans 12 amino acids. V dropped 8 bases and J dropped 3 bases, with 8 bases sitting between them. CDR3 nucleotide sequence: TGCGCCAGCGGGAATCTCAATCAGCCCCAGCATTTT. The encoded protein is CASGNLNQPQHF.

The chain links TRBV20-1 to TRBJ2-7; 10 nucleotides line up with TRBD2. This CDR3 is 14 amino acids long. J lost 2 bases, V lost 3 bases, and 4 bases had no gene match. The germline gives CDR1 DFQATT, CDR2 SNEGSKA (reference sequence). The CDR3 DNA sequence: TGCAGTGCTAGGGCTAGCGGGAGACCCTACGAGCAGTACTTC. Encoded protein: CSARASGRPYEQYF.

This clonotype was recorded many times. V is TRBV30 and J is TRBJ1-1; a possible D gene is TRBD1 (6 bases). With 0 bases removed from V and 0 bases from J, the gap between germline ends came to 11 bases. The CDR3 consists of 15 residues. The V gene's germline CDR1 is GTSNPN and CDR2 SVGIG (reference sequence). The CDR3 DNA sequence: TGTGCCTGGAGTGTCGCCCAGGGGATGAACACTGAAGCTTTCTTT. Translating gives CAWSVAQGMNTEAFF.

The V call is TRBV15, the J call TRBJ2-7; 8 bases are shared with TRBD1. This CDR3 has 17 residues. Germline lookup yields CDR1 LNHNV and CDR2 YYDKDF (reference sequence). The trim removed 2 bases at V and 3 bases at J, leaving 12 bases unmatched. CDR3 nucleotides: TGTGCCACCAGCAGATCCCTCCAGACAGGGGTGAACTACGAGCAGTACTTC. Translating gives CATSRSLQTGVNYEQYF.

J is TRBJ2-1 and V is TRBV6-5; TRBD2 matches at 9 bases. J lost 6 bases, V lost 0 bases, and 9 bases had no gene match. This CDR3 contains 17 residues. The germline V gene has CDR1 MNHEY and CDR2 SVGAGI. CDR3 DNA: TGTGCCAGCAGTTACTCTGGCGGGAGGGCCTGGGGCAATGAGCAGTTCTTC. This translates into CASSYSGGRAWGNEQFF.

This clonotype was observed many times. The chain combines TRBV6-4 with TRBJ1-1; the match to TRBD1 covers 11 bases. The germline V gene encodes CDR1 MRHNA and CDR2 SNTAGT. V lost 1 base, J lost 3 bases, and 4 bases stayed unmatched. The CDR3 consists of 16 residues. CDR3 loop: CASSDLPDRGHTEAFF. The CDR3 DNA sequence: TGTGCCAGCAGTGACTTACCGGACAGGGGGCACACTGAAGCTTTCTTT.

This clonotype was observed many times. This rearrangement joins TRBV18 to TRBJ1-2, with unresolved D. V was trimmed by 6 bases and J by 5 bases, leaving 10 bases between them. The CDR3 consists of 12 residues. The V gene's germline CDR1 is KGHSH and CDR2 LQKENI. CDR3 region: CASSNHWYGYTF. CDR3 sequence (DNA): TGTGCCAGCTCGAACCATTGGTATGGCTACACCTTC.

The V call is TRBV5-4, the J call TRBJ2-7, with D tentatively TRBD2 (6 bases). The V end was cut by 4 bases, the J end by 5 bases, with 16 bases between. CDR3 size: 14 residues. Germline lookup yields CDR1 SGHNT and CDR2 YYREEE (reference sequence). DNA for the CDR3: TGTGCCAGCAGCCTCTCCGGGACTCCCAACGAGCAGTACTTC. Residues: CASSLSGTPNEQYF.

The chain couples TRBV7-6 to TRBJ2-7; TRBD1 might be the D (5 bases). This CDR3 is built from 13 residues. The V gene lost 5 bases and the J gene lost 4 bases, with 12 bases spanning the gap. Germline values: CDR1 SGHVS, CDR2 FNYEAQ. The CDR3 sequence is CASSAAGAYEQYF. CDR3 coding DNA: TGTGCCAGCAGCGCCGCTGGGGCTTACGAGCAGTACTTC.

V is TRBV5-1 and J is TRBJ1-5; 8 nucleotides line up with TRBD1. This CDR3 has 15 residues. With 0 bases clipped from V and 6 bases from J, the junction kept 5 bases outside the gene matches. The germline CDR1 and CDR2 sequences are SGHRS and YFSETQ. As DNA, the CDR3 is TGCGCCAGCAGCTTGGGCCCAGGGGGCTTTCAGCCCCAGCATTTT. This codes for CASSLGPGGFQPQHF. The whole variable domain, remainder taken from reference TRBV5-1 and TRBJ1-5, is KAGVTQTPRYLIKTRGQQVTLSCSPISGHRSVSWYQQTPGQGLQFLFEYFSETQRNKGNFPGRFSGRQFSNSRSEMNVSTLELGDSALYLCASSLGPGGFQPQHFGDGTRLSIL.

This chain's CDR3 is CSARVGPNPTGELFF. The CDR3 DNA reads as TGCAGCGCTAGGGTGGGACCAAACCCCACCGGGGAGCTGTTTTTT. The chain couples TRBV29-1 to TRBJ2-2, with D possibly called TRBD1 or TRBD2 (5 bases each). The germline CDR1 and CDR2 sequences are SQVTM and ANQGSEA. V was pared by 7 bases and J by 4 bases, with 19 bases between. The CDR3 contains 15 residues.

In this sample, this clonotype turned up a few times. V is TRBV20-1 and J is TRBJ1-2; D possibly corresponds to TRBD1 (5 bases). The V gene's germline CDR1 is DFQATT and CDR2 SNEGSKA (reference sequence). V lost 3 bases to trimming and J lost 4 bases, with 9 bases between them. The CDR3 is made up of 12 amino acids. For the CDR3, the DNA is TGCAGTGCTAGTGGGACGGCCTATGGCTACACCTTC. It translates to CSASGTAYGYTF.

This clonotype was counted many times. The rearrangement uses TRBV5-4 and TRBJ2-5; 9 nucleotides line up with TRBD1. V was pared by 2 bases and J by 5 bases, with 4 bases of the junction left unmatched. Germline lookup yields CDR1 SGHNT and CDR2 YYREEE (reference sequence). The CDR3 is made up of 14 amino acids. CDR3 in DNA: TGTGCCAGCAGCTTTTGGGACAGGGCGGAGACCCAGTACTTC. The encoded protein is CASSFWDRAETQYF.

At least ten counts were recorded for this clonotype. This chain connects TRBV18 to TRBJ1-4; D might be TRBD1 (5 bases). This CDR3 has 14 residues. Per germline, CDR1 KGHSH and CDR2 LQKENI. The ends were cut back, 3 bases at V and 7 bases at J, with 12 bases in the middle. CDR3 protein: CASSPRRDGEKLFF. In DNA, the CDR3 is TGTGCCAGCTCACCCCGCAGGGATGGTGAAAAACTGTTTTTT.

Details on this clonotype: This may be a read error, as it is one base from a much larger clone. This sequence joins TRBV7-2 and TRBJ2-1; TRBD2 matches at 14 bases. V lost 5 bases to trimming and J lost 10 bases; unmatched junction nucleotides: 7. Germline values: CDR1 SGHTA, CDR2 FQGNSA. The CDR3 extends over 15 amino acids. CDR3 bases: TGTGCCAGCAGCCCGACTAGCGGGAGGGCCTTGGAGCAGTTCTTC. This codes for CASSPTSGRALEQFF. The full variable domain, completed using reference TRBV7-2 and TRBJ2-1, is GAGVSQSPSNKVTEKGKDVELRCDPISGHTALYWYRQSLGQGLEFLIYFQGNSAPDKSGLPSDRFSAERTGGSVSTLTIQRTQQEDSAVYLCASSPTSGRALEQFFGPGTRLTVL.

This clonotype has ten or more counts. Here the CDR3 DNA reads TGTGCCAGCAGTCACCCACAACAGGGAAGAGACACCGGGGAGCTGTTTTTT. Residues: CASSHPQQGRDTGELFF. V gene TRBV12-3 or TRBV12-4 combines with J gene TRBJ2-2; perhaps TRBD1 as D (6 bases). Trimming cost V 5 bases and J 3 bases, with 19 bases left between them. CDR3 length: 17 residues.

This clonotype showed up many times. This chain links TRBV7-2 with TRBJ2-1; possible D gene TRBD1, 8 bases. The germline CDR1 and CDR2 sequences are SGHTA and FQGNSA. CDR3 size: 16 residues. V shed 5 bases and J shed 1 base, with 15 bases lying between them. The CDR3 DNA reads as TGTGCCAGCAGCGCTGGACAGGGACTATCCTACAATGAGCAGTTCTTC. Encoded protein: CASSAGQGLSYNEQFF.

This clonotype was counted ten times or more. This sequence joins TRBV11-3 and TRBJ2-3; D is unresolved. The germline V and J ends were trimmed by 5 bases and 2 bases, with 14 bases remaining between them. In germline, CDR1 is SGHNT, CDR2 YENEEA. The CDR3 runs to 15 residues. The CDR3 DNA sequence: TGTGCCAGCAGCCAAGACAAGGACCACACAGATACGCAGTATTTT. Residues: CASSQDKDHTDTQYF. Combining the CDR3 with reference TRBV11-3 and TRBJ2-3 gives the whole variable domain EAGVVQSPRYKIIEKKQPVAFWCNPISGHNTLYWYLQNLGQGPELLIRYENEEAVDDSQLPKDRFSAERLKGVDSTLKIQPAELGDSAVYLCASSQDKDHTDTQYFGPGTRLTVL.

This clonotype was seen at least ten times. The V and J genes are TRBV28 and TRBJ2-7, with 8 nucleotides matching TRBD1. From germline, CDR1 is MDHEN and CDR2 SYDVKM. V lost 8 bases and J lost 3; bases outside the gene matches: 9. This CDR3 spans 14 amino acids. Written as DNA, the CDR3 is TGTGCCAGCGGTAACAGGGGGAATATCTACGAGCAGTACTTC. Translating gives CASGNRGNIYEQYF. The full variable domain, its missing parts supplied by reference TRBV28 and TRBJ2-7, is DVKVTQSSRYLVKRTGEKVFLECVQDMDHENMFWYRQDPGLGLRLIYFSYDVKMKEKGDIPEGYSVSREKKERFSLILESASTNQTSMYLCASGNRGNIYEQYFGPGTRLTVT.

Points on this clonotype: At one boundary the junction diverges from the germline segment, which might be a read error. The V gene is TRBV5-1, the J gene TRBJ2-2, with D hard to call. The end of the DNA is better explained by TRBJ1-1, so the J call may be wrong. Germline assignment: CDR1 SGHRS and CDR2 YFSETQ. The CDR3 runs to 11 residues. The CDR3 is CASSLGTGAFF. Written as DNA, the CDR3 is TGCGCCAGCAGCTTGGGAACTGGAGCTTTCTTT.

Many counts were recorded for this clonotype. The chain couples TRBV5-1 to TRBJ1-4; D is undetermined. Germline lookup yields CDR1 SGHRS and CDR2 YFSETQ. Trimming took off 3 bases at V and 0 bases at J, with 12 bases between the two ends. The CDR3 covers 16 residues. The CDR3 sequence is CASSSRGGTTNEKLFF. The CDR3 nucleotides are TGCGCCAGCAGCTCCCGTGGAGGGACAACTAATGAAAAACTGTTTTTT.

This clonotype has just a few counts. The chain has TRBV5-1 and TRBJ1-6; weak D call: TRBD1 (5 bases). From germline, CDR1 is SGHRS and CDR2 YFSETQ. The germline V and J ends were trimmed by 4 bases and 9 bases, with 20 bases remaining between them. This CDR3 region has 16 residues. CDR3 coding DNA: TGCGCCAGCAGCCCGGGCCAGGGAAGGGGTTTTTCACCCCTCCACTTT. Translated: CASSPGQGRGFSPLHF.

Here the CDR3 DNA reads TGTGCCAGCAACCCTTACCCCGTCCCGGACAGGCGCTCGAACACTGAAGCTTTCTTT. Its translation is CASNPYPVPDRRSNTEAFF. This chain links TRBV27 with TRBJ1-1; 7 positions match TRBD1. Germline CDR1 is MNHEY and CDR2 is SMNVEV (reference sequence). With V trimmed by 7 bases and J by 1 base, 21 bases remained unmatched. The CDR3 runs to 19 residues.